Listed below are T cell receptor beta chains from one sample, sequenced in a study of T-cell reconstitution after alpha-beta-depleted transplantation in children. MiXCR was run by TCRdb on the PCR reads, yielding one entry per CDR3 protein. Of about 500,000 distinct CDR3 sequences in the sample, about 31% were seen once. The sample consisted of PBMCs from the stem cell graft donor, taken from the stem cell graft. The receptors stem from a human donor who donated a stem cell graft to a child with aplastic anemia. Each CDR3 is given with its conserved first and last residue. A D gene is named only where the DNA matches it firmly. The size of a clone is reported for some rows only, either as once, few or many, or as a class for expanded clones.

v_call	j_call	cdr3_length	d_call	clone_size	cdr3_aa	cdr3_nt
TRBV6-1	TRBJ2-7	14	.	.	CASSGAGRGYEQYF	TGTGCCAGCAGTGGAGCAGGGAGAGGGTACGAGCAGTACTTC
TRBV18	TRBJ1-1	15	.	.	CASSPGVTGVPEAFF	TGTGCCAGCTCACCAGGGGTAACAGGAGTCCCTGAAGCTTTCTTT
TRBV12-3/TRBV12-4	TRBJ2-3	13	.	few	CACGSRQADTQYF	TGTGCCTGCGGGTCGAGGCAGGCAGATACGCAGTATTTT
TRBV6-5	TRBJ1-6	15	.	.	CASSHHRRADSPLHF	TGTGCCAGCAGTCACCACCGACGGGCTGATTCACCCCTCCACTTT
TRBV29-1	TRBJ2-3	12	.	.	CSVSPSTDTQYF	TGCAGCGTTTCGCCTAGCACAGATACGCAGTATTTT
TRBV7-3	TRBJ2-2	15	.	.	CASSLVSGGTGELFF	TGTGCCAGCAGCTTAGTTAGCGGTGGCACCGGGGAGCTGTTTTTT
TRBV29-1	TRBJ1-2	12	.	.	CSVEPGSYGYTF	TGCAGCGTTGAACCAGGGAGCTATGGCTACACCTTC
TRBV29-1	TRBJ2-3	15	TRBD2	.	CSVVTSGALTDTQYF	TGCAGCGTGGTGACTAGCGGGGCCCTCACAGATACGCAGTATTTT
TRBV27	TRBJ1-1	15	.	.	CASSLSNLGGTEAFF	TGTGCCAGCAGTTTATCGAACCTAGGCGGCACTGAAGCTTTCTTT
TRBV9	TRBJ2-1	16	TRBD2	.	CASSVSVGRAYNEQFF	TGTGCCAGCAGCGTATCCGTCGGGAGGGCCTACAATGAGCAGTTCTTC
TRBV20-1	TRBJ1-1	14	.	.	CSAVDRDVGTEAFF	TGCAGTGCTGTTGACCGGGACGTGGGCACTGAAGCTTTCTTT
TRBV7-2	TRBJ2-5	15	.	.	CASSLGGRFGETQYF	TGTGCCAGCAGCTTAGGAGGCAGGTTCGGAGAGACCCAGTACTTC
TRBV5-1	TRBJ2-1	13	TRBD1	.	CASSSDRVDEQFF	TGCGCCAGCAGTTCGGACAGGGTCGATGAGCAGTTCTTC
TRBV27	TRBJ1-3	17	TRBD1	.	CASSLAPWTGNGNTIYF	TGTGCCAGCAGTTTAGCCCCGTGGACAGGGAACGGAAACACCATATATTTT